Listed here are 24 T cell receptor beta chains from one sample, sequenced in a study of cytomegalovirus exposure and HLA in healthy donors. Primers included in the PCR were 60 Vbeta and 13 Jbeta primers. Profiling relied on immunoSEQ multiplex PCR, and the TCRdb table lists in-frame clones only, not all of them. The table lists 96,000 or so clones, with about 5.9% in the top ten. Input material: PBMCs. These receptors all come from a girl aged 10 to 17 in good health and CMV-seropositive.

This sequence joins TRBV4-1 and TRBJ2-7, with 11 bases matching TRBD1. CDR1 MGHRA and CDR2 YSYEKL come from the germline V gene. There are 15 residues in the CDR3. V trimming: 5 bases; J trimming: 2 bases; junction bases outside the gene matches: 5. DNA for the CDR3: TGCGCCAGCAGCACTTGGACAGGGGGCGCCTACGAGCAGTACGTC. Its translation is CASSTWTGGAYEQYV.

The chain recombines TRBV6-1 with TRBJ1-1; TRBD1 aligns across 7 bases. This CDR3 contains 12 residues. Germline CDR1 MNHNS, CDR2 SASEGT. Germline trimming cut 8 bases from V and 3 bases from J; bases unmatched to any gene: 3. CDR3 sequence: CASFDRDTEAFF. CDR3 coding DNA: TGTGCCAGCTTCGACAGGGACACTGAAGCTTTCTTT.

This chain links TRBV7-3 with TRBJ2-3; 11 bases are shared with TRBD2. This CDR3 contains 15 residues. J was trimmed by 0 bases and V by 4 bases; bases with no gene match: 0. Germline assignment: CDR1 SGHTA and CDR2 FQGTGA. The CDR3 DNA reads as TGTGCCAGCAGCTCTAGCGGGGGGAGCACAGATACGCAGTATTTT. This gives the protein CASSSSGGSTDTQYF.

The chain has TRBV6-5 and TRBJ1-6; 7 bases agree with TRBD1. V shed 6 bases and J 6 bases; nucleotides not matched to a gene: 8. Germline V lookup: CDR1 MNHEY, CDR2 SVGAGI. The CDR3 loop spans 15 amino acids. The chain's CDR3 is CASRQPGQFNSPLHF. The CDR3 bases are TGTGCCAGCAGGCAGCCGGGACAGTTTAATTCACCCCTCCACTTT.

V is TRBV7-9 and J is TRBJ1-4, with TRBD1 as a possible D gene (6 bases). Trimming left V 2 bases short and J 8 bases short, with 15 bases between. The CDR3 has 15 amino acids. Germline CDR1 reads SEHNR; CDR2 reads FQNEAQ (reference sequence). The CDR3 loop is CASSLQARGGEKLFF. The CDR3 region has the DNA TGTGCCAGCAGCTTACAGGCCAGGGGCGGCGAAAAACTGTTTTTT.

The chain joins TRBV18 to TRBJ1-2; maybe TRBD1 (6 bases). The V and J ends lost 4 bases and 5 bases respectively, with 20 bases between them. The germline gives CDR1 KGHSH, CDR2 LQKENI. The CDR3 length is 16 residues. The CDR3 is CASSLSDSLAQYGYTF. In nucleotides, the CDR3 is TGTGCCAGCTCACTGTCGGACAGCCTCGCACAATATGGCTACACCTTC. The variable domain in full, completed from reference TRBV18 and TRBJ1-2, reads NAGVMQNPRHLVRRRGQEARLRCSPMKGHSHVYWYRQLPEEGLKFMVYLQKENIIDESGMPKERFSAEFPKEGPSILRIQQVVRGDSAAYFCASSLSDSLAQYGYTFGSGTRLTVV.

The chain couples TRBV6-5 to TRBJ1-2; 7 bases map to TRBD1. The CDR3 length is 13 residues. Germline-derived CDR1 and CDR2 are MNHEY and SVGAGI. V dropped 2 bases and J dropped 5; count of bases not matched to a gene: 2. Here the CDR3 reads CASSYETGYGYTF. The CDR3, as DNA: TGTGCCAGCAGTTACGAGACAGGGTATGGCTACACCTTC.

The chain employs TRBV13 and TRBJ1-3; D perhaps matches TRBD1 (6 bases). Germline CDR1 reads PRHDT; CDR2 reads FYEKMQ (reference sequence). V lost 5 bases and J lost 2, with 10 bases in between. The CDR3 contains 14 residues. The CDR3 sequence: CASSQQGPGNTIYF. The CDR3 DNA is TGTGCCAGCAGCCAACAGGGACCTGGAAACACCATATATTTT.

The genes are TRBV4-1 and TRBJ2-7; 9 nucleotides match TRBD2. The CDR3 length is 15 residues. Trimming took 1 base from V and 5 from J; bases not matched to a gene: 6. Germline V gene lookup returns CDR1 MGHRA and CDR2 YSYEKL. The CDR3, as DNA: TGCGCCAGCAGCCAAGTTGCGGGGGGGATCGACGAGCAGTACTTC. This sequence encodes CASSQVAGGIDEQYF.

This sequence joins TRBV6-6 and TRBJ2-7; possibly TRBD1 for D (6 bases). V gave up 7 bases and J gave up 0 bases, with 13 bases separating them. CDR3 size: 14 residues. The germline V gene has CDR1 MNHNY and CDR2 SVGAGI (reference sequence). As DNA, the CDR3 is TGTGCCAGCACCTCTGGGGGCTACTCCTACGAGCAGTACGTC. This gives the protein CASTSGGYSYEQYV.

The chain is built from TRBV5-1 and TRBJ1-2; 7 bases fit TRBD1. This CDR3 comprises 11 residues. CDR1 and CDR2 (germline): SGHRS, YFSETQ. The ends lost 4 bases at V and 8 bases at J; junction bases unmatched: 2. This CDR3 reads CASSKGQGYTF. The CDR3 region has the DNA TGCGCCAGCAGCAAGGGACAGGGCTACACCTTC.

V usage is TRBV19 and J usage is TRBJ1-4; 8 positions agree with TRBD1. The germline V gene has CDR1 LNHDA and CDR2 SQIVND (reference sequence). The ends lost 3 bases at V and 8 bases at J; junction bases unmatched: 11. The CDR3 extends over 16 amino acids. CDR3 sequence: CASSILQGGGSEKLFF. The CDR3 region has the DNA TGTGCCAGTAGTATTCTACAGGGGGGTGGCTCGGAAAAACTGTTTTTT.

The chain links TRBV5-6 to TRBJ1-2; D not resolved. Trimming took off 0 bases at V and 5 bases at J, with 14 bases between the two ends. The length of the CDR3 is 15 residues. Germline CDR1 is SGHDT and CDR2 is YYEEEE. This chain's CDR3 is CASSLAYEGRYGYTF. The CDR3 nucleotides read TGTGCCAGCAGCTTGGCCTATGAGGGTCGGTATGGCTACACCTTC.

The V gene is TRBV19, the J gene TRBJ2-2, with 8 bases aligning to TRBD2. V shed 2 bases and J 6 bases; nucleotides not matched to a gene: 2. The CDR3 extends over 14 amino acids. Germline V CDR1 and CDR2: LNHDA, SQIVND (reference sequence). The CDR3 DNA reads TGTGCCAGTAGTATATTCGGGGGGGCCGGGGAGCTGTTTTTT. This encodes CASSIFGGAGELFF. The full variable domain, rest sourced from reference TRBV19 and TRBJ2-2, is DGGITQSPKYLFRKEGQNVTLSCEQNLNHDAMYWYRQDPGQGLRLIYYSQIVNDFQKGDIAEGYSVSREKKESFPLTVTSAQKNPTAFYLCASSIFGGAGELFFGEGSRLTVL.

J is TRBJ2-1 and V is TRBV19, with 14 bases identical to TRBD2. The CDR3 has 16 residues. With 7 bases clipped from V and 8 bases from J, the junction kept 10 bases outside the gene matches. Looked up from germline, CDR1 is LNHDA and CDR2 is SQIVND (reference sequence). Here the CDR3 reads CASKGPGLAGGYEQFF. CDR3 sequence (DNA): TGTGCCAGTAAGGGACCTGGACTAGCGGGGGGCTATGAGCAGTTCTTC.

Here the CDR3 reads CASSQSGTSGSYEQYF. CDR3 DNA sequence: TGCGCCAGCAGCCAGTCAGGGACTAGCGGCTCCTACGAGCAGTACTTC. The V gene is TRBV4-1, the J gene TRBJ2-7; the match to TRBD2 covers 11 bases. Germline V CDR1 and CDR2: MGHRA, YSYEKL. There are 16 residues in the CDR3. The V and J ends lost 3 bases and 0 bases, in that order; junction bases with no gene match: 4.

The rearrangement joins TRBV5-4 to TRBJ1-6, with 9 positions matching TRBD1. The CDR3 is 17 amino acids. V trimming: 4 bases; J trimming: 7 bases; junction bases outside the gene matches: 12. From germline, CDR1 is SGHNT and CDR2 YYREEE (reference sequence). For the CDR3, the DNA is TGTGCCAGCAGCCACGACCTATCGGACAGGGGCAATTCACCCCTCCACTTT. Translated: CASSHDLSDRGNSPLHF.

This chain connects TRBV5-1 to TRBJ2-7; no firm D call. Germline lookup yields CDR1 SGHRS and CDR2 YFSETQ. The V and J ends lost 0 bases and 2 bases respectively, with 6 bases between them. CDR3 size: 13 residues. In nucleotides, the CDR3 is TGCGCCAGCAGCTTGGCCATAGCCTACGAGCAGTACGTC. Translation: CASSLAIAYEQYV.

V and J are TRBV5-4 and TRBJ1-2; TRBD1 agrees at 8 bases. This CDR3 region has 14 residues. V lost 3 bases, J lost 2 bases, and 3 bases stayed unmatched. Germline V gives CDR1 SGHNT, CDR2 YYREEE (reference sequence). The CDR3 sequence is CASSSGQGNYGYTF. CDR3 coding DNA: TGTGCCAGCAGCTCAGGACAGGGAAACTATGGCTACACCTTC.

The chain is built from TRBV4-1 and TRBJ2-1, with 8 bases identical to TRBD2. V trimming: 3 bases; J trimming: 7 bases; junction bases outside the gene matches: 8. CDR3 length: 15 amino acids. Germline assignment: CDR1 MGHRA and CDR2 YSYEKL. The CDR3 nucleotides are TGCGCCAGCAGCCACCAAGCGGGGGAGTCTAATGAGCAGTTCTTC. Residues: CASSHQAGESNEQFF.

The chain recombines TRBV9 with TRBJ2-2; D remains unclear. The CDR3 covers 14 residues. Germline values: CDR1 SGDLS, CDR2 YYNGEE. V lost 3 bases and J 1 base, leaving 7 bases between the germline ends. The CDR3 DNA sequence: TGTGCCAGCAGCGCCCGACAGAACACCGGGGAGCTGTTTTTT. Encoded protein: CASSARQNTGELFF.

The chain uses TRBV4-1 and TRBJ1-1; perhaps TRBD1 as D (6 bases). The V end was cut by 1 base, the J end by 4 bases, with 28 bases between. CDR1 and CDR2 from the germline V gene are MGHRA and YSYEKL. This CDR3 is built from 20 residues. CDR3 residues: CASSQAGVGDRRPKRTEAFF. The CDR3 region has the DNA TGCGCCAGCAGCCAAGCAGGGGTGGGTGACAGGAGGCCCAAACGCACTGAAGCTTTCTTT.

This chain connects TRBV18 to TRBJ1-1, with 8 bases fitting TRBD1. Per germline, CDR1 KGHSH and CDR2 LQKENI. Trimming removed 6 bases from V and 4 bases from J; junction bases left unmatched: 19. The CDR3 loop spans 18 amino acids. CDR3 sequence reads: CASSWKTGAPSGGTEAFF. DNA of the CDR3: TGTGCCAGCTCGTGGAAGACAGGGGCGCCATCAGGGGGCACTGAAGCTTTCTTT.

The chain combines TRBV6-1 with TRBJ1-2; no clear D. Germline V gene data show CDR1 as MNHNS and CDR2 as SASEGT. CDR3 length: 14 residues. V was shortened by 1 base and J by 6 bases, with 12 bases between the two germline ends. The DNA for the CDR3 is TGTGCCAGCAGTGAAGTTGGCGGGGTTGATGGCTACACCTTC. Protein sequence: CASSEVGGVDGYTF.